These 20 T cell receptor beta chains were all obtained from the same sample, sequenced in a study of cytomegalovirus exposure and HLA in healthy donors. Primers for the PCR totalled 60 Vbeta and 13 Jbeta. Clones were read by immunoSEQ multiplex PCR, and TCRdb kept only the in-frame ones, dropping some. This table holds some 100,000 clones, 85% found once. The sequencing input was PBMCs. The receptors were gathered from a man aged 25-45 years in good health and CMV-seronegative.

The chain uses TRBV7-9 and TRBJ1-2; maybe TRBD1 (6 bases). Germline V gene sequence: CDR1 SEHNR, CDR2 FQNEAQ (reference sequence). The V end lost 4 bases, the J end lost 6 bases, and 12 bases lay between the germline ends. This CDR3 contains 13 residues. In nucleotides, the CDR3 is TGTGCCAGCAGCTCCAACAGGGTCCATGGCTACACCTTC. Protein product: CASSSNRVHGYTF.

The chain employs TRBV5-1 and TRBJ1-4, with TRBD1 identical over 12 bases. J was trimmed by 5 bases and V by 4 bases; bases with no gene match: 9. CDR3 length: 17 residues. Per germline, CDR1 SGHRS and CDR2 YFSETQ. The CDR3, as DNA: TGCGCCAGCAGCCCGGGGACAGGGGGCGCGGGAAATGAAAAACTGTTTTTT. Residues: CASSPGTGGAGNEKLFF.

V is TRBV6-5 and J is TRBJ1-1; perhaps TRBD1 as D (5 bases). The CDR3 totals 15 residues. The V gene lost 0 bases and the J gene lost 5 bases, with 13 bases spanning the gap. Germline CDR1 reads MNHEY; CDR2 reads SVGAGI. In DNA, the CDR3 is TGTGCCAGCAGTTACTCGGTCAGGGTTTTGACTGAAGCTTTCTTT. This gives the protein CASSYSVRVLTEAFF.

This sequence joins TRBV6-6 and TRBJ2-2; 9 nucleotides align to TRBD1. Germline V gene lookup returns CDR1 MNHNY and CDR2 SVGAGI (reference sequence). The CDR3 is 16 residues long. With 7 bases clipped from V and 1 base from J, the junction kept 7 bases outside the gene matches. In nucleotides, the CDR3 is TGTGCCAGCACTACTCGGGACAGGGAGAACACCGGGGAGCTGTTTTTT. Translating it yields CASTTRDRENTGELFF.

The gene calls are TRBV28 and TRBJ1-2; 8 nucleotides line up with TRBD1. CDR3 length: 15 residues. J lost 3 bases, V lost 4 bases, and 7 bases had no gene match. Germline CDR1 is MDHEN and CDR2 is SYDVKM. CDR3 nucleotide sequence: TGTGCCAGCAGTTCGGCCTCGGGACAGGACTATGGCTACACCTTC. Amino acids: CASSSASGQDYGYTF.

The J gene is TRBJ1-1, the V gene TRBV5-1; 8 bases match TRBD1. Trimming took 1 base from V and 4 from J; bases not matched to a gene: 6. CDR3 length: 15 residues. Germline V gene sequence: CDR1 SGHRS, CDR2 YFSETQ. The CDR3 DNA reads TGCGCCAGCAGCTTGTTAGACAGGGGATCCACTGAAGCTTTCTTT. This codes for CASSLLDRGSTEAFF.

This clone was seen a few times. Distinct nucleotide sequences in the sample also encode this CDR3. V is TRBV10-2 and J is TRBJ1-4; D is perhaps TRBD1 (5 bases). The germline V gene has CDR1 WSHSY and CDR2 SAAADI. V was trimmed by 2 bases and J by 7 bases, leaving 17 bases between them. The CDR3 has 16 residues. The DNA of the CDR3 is TGCGCCAGCAGTGAGCCAGGTCCAGGGAAGGGTGAAAAACTGTTTTTT. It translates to CASSEPGPGKGEKLFF.

The CDR3 protein is CASNLAGSTDTQYF. The CDR3 nucleotides read TGTGCCAGCAACCTAGCGGGATCCACAGATACGCAGTATTTT. The rearrangement uses TRBV9 and TRBJ2-3; TRBD2 agrees at 9 bases. CDR1 SGDLS and CDR2 YYNGEE come from the germline V gene. After removal of 6 bases from V and 2 bases from J, the junction contained 4 bases not matched to a gene. The CDR3 runs 14 residues.

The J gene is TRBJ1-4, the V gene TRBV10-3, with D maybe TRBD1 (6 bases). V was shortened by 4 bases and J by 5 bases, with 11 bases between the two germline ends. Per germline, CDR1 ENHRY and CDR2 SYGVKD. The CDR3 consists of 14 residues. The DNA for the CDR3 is TGTGCCATCAGTGGGGGCAGGGGAAATGAAAAACTGTTTTTT. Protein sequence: CAISGGRGNEKLFF.

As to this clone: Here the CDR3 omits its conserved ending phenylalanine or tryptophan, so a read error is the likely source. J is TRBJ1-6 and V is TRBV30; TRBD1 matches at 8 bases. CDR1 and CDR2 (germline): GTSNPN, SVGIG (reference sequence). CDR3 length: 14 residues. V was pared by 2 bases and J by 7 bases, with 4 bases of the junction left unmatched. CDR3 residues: CAWSPGQENSPLHV. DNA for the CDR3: TGTGCCTGGAGTCCGGGACAGGAGAATTCACCCCTCCACGTT.

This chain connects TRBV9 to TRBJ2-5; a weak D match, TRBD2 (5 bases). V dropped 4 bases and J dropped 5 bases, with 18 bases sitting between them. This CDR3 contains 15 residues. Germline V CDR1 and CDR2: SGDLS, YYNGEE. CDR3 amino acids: CASSLEASRRETQYF. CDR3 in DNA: TGTGCCAGCAGCCTCGAGGCTAGCCGTCGGGAGACCCAGTACTTC.

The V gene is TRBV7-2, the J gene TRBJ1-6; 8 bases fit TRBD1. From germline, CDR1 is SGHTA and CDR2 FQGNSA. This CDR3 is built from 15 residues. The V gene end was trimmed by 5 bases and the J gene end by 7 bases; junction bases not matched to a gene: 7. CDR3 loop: CASSEPGQVNSPLHF. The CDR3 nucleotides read TGTGCCAGCAGCGAACCGGGACAGGTAAATTCACCCCTCCACTTT.

CDR3 amino acids: CASSTTSSARFYEQYF. Here the CDR3 DNA reads TGTGCCAGCAGCACAACCTCTAGCGCCCGATTTTACGAGCAGTACTTC. The J gene is TRBJ2-7, the V gene TRBV7-6; maybe TRBD2 (6 bases). The CDR3 sequence is 16 residues long. Germline V lookup: CDR1 SGHVS, CDR2 FNYEAQ. Between the trimmed V and J ends, which lost 5 bases and 4 bases, there was a span of 21 bases. The variable domain in full, completed from reference TRBV7-6 and TRBJ2-7, reads GAGVSQSPRYKVTKRGQDVALRCDPISGHVSLYWYRQALGQGPEFLTYFNYEAQQDKSGLPNDRFSAERPEGSISTLTIQRTEQRDSAMYRCASSTTSSARFYEQYFGPGTRLTVT.

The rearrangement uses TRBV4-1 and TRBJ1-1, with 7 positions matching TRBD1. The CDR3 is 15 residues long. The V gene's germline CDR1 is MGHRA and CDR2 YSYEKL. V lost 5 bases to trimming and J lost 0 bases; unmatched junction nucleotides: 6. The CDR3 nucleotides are TGCGCCAGCAGCTTCTCGGACAGGCTGAACACTGAAGCTTTCTTT. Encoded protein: CASSFSDRLNTEAFF.

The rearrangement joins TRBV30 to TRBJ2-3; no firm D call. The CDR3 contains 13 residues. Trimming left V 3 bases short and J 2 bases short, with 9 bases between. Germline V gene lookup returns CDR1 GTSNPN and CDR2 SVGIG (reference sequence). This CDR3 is CAWSSVNTDTQYF. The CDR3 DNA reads TGTGCCTGGAGCTCAGTGAACACAGATACGCAGTATTTT. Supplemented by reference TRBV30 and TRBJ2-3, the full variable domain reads SQTIHQWPATLVQPVGSPLSLECTVEGTSNPNLYWYRQAAGRGLQLLFYSVGIGQISSEVPQNLSASRPQDRQFILSSKKLLLSDSGFYLCAWSSVNTDTQYFGPGTRLTVL.

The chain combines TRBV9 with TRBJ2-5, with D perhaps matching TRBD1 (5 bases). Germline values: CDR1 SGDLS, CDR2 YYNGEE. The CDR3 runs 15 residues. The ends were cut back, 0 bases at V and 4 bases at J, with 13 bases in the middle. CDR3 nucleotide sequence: TGTGCCAGCAGCGTAGAAGCAGGGCTGATAGAGACCCAGTACTTC. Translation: CASSVEAGLIETQYF.

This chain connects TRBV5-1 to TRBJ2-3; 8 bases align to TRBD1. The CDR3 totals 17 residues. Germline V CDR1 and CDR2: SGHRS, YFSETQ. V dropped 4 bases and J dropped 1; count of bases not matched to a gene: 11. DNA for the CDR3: TGCGCCAGCAGCATAAGAGCGACAGGGGTCGGCACAGATACGCAGTATTTT. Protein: CASSIRATGVGTDTQYF. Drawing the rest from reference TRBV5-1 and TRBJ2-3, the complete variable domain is KAGVTQTPRYLIKTRGQQVTLSCSPISGHRSVSWYQQTPGQGLQFLFEYFSETQRNKGNFPGRFSGRQFSNSRSEMNVSTLELGDSALYLCASSIRATGVGTDTQYFGPGTRLTVL.

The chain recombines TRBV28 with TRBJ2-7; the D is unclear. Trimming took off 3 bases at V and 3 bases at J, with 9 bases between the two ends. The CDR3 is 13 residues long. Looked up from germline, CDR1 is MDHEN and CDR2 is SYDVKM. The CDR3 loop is CASSFVQNYEQYF. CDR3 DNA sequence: TGTGCCAGCAGTTTTGTGCAGAACTACGAGCAGTACTTC. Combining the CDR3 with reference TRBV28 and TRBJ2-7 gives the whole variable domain DVKVTQSSRYLVKRTGEKVFLECVQDMDHENMFWYRQDPGLGLRLIYFSYDVKMKEKGDIPEGYSVSREKKERFSLILESASTNQTSMYLCASSFVQNYEQYFGPGTRLTVT.

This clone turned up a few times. For the CDR3, the DNA is TGTGCCACCAGCAGAGAATCAGGCCCTGAAGCTTTCTTT. Its translation is CATSRESGPEAFF. The genes are TRBV15 and TRBJ1-1; D not certain. V lost 0 bases and J lost 6, with 8 bases in between. CDR1 and CDR2 from the germline V gene are LNHNV and YYDKDF (reference sequence). This CDR3 has 13 residues.

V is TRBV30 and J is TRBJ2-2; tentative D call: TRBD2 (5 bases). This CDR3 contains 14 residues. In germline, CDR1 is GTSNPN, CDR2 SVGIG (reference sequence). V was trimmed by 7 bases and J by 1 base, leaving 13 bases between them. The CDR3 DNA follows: TGTGCCTCCCGGGATAGCAAGAACACCGGGGAGCTGTTTTTT. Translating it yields CASRDSKNTGELFF.